This T cell receptor beta chain is from a study of OX40 agonist ivuxolimab in advanced cancers. Germline V gives CDR1 LNHDA, CDR2 SQIVND (reference sequence). Trimming shortened V by 10 bases and J by 2 bases, and 2 bases separated the two germline ends. CDR3 size: 10 residues. General study points: Expanded clones were, on average, more numerous in CD8+ T cells than in CD4+.

Worth noting for this clone: Its target is not known.

Researchers took blood at baseline, on cycle 4 day 1, and on cycle 7 day 1. This table comes from immunoSEQ multiplex PCR, and its TCRdb copy is limited to in-frame clones, with some not included. This sample yields around 70,000 clones, of which approximately 83% are seen a single time; more than 0.45% belongs to the top ten. Sequencing used CD4+ or CD8+ T cells sorted from blood, obtained in a trial of the OX40 agonist ivuxolimab. The J gene is TRBJ2-2, the V gene TRBV19; D call uncertain. The source is an adult with an advanced solid tumor such as melanoma, head and neck, liver or kidney cancer. CDR3 coding DNA: TGTGCCATTAACACCGGGGAGCTGTTTTTT. It is translated as CAINTGELFF.